A single sample is the source of the 27 T cell receptor beta chains below, sequenced in a study of cytomegalovirus exposure and HLA in healthy donors. PCR primers comprised 60 Vbeta and 13 Jbeta primers. Measured with immunoSEQ multiplex PCR; TCRdb has only the in-frame clones, and not every one. The data show under 95,000 clones, and the top ten clones hold approximately 0.63%. Sequenced material: PBMCs. Receptors were obtained from a middle-aged man in good health and CMV-seronegative.

The J gene is TRBJ1-1, the V gene TRBV19; a possible D gene is TRBD1 (5 bases). The germline gives CDR1 LNHDA, CDR2 SQIVND (reference sequence). The V end was cut by 4 bases, the J end by 5 bases, with 20 bases between. CDR3 length: 16 residues. This CDR3 reads CASSTGTGRYGTEAFF. The CDR3 DNA reads as TGTGCCAGTAGTACCGGGACTGGGAGATATGGGACTGAAGCTTTCTTT.

The V gene is TRBV30, the J gene TRBJ1-2; 9 nucleotides match TRBD1. Germline V gene lookup returns CDR1 GTSNPN and CDR2 SVGIG (reference sequence). The trim removed 0 bases at V and 5 bases at J, leaving 13 bases unmatched. This CDR3 region has 17 residues. CDR3 residues: CAWSVGPGQGIKYGYTF. CDR3 DNA sequence: TGTGCCTGGAGTGTGGGCCCGGGACAGGGTATAAAGTATGGCTACACCTTC.

The rearrangement joins TRBV18 to TRBJ1-6; the D gene is possibly TRBD1 (6 bases). Germline lookup yields CDR1 KGHSH and CDR2 LQKENI. The CDR3 consists of 13 residues. The V end lost 6 bases, the J end lost 8 bases, and 11 bases lay between the germline ends. In DNA form, the CDR3 reads TGTGCCAGCTCTCCTAGACAGGATTCACCCCTCCACTTT. Its protein product is CASSPRQDSPLHF.

The rearrangement joins TRBV9 to TRBJ1-3; a possible D gene is TRBD1 (6 bases). V lost 4 bases, J lost 4 bases, and 15 bases lay in between. This CDR3 is built from 15 residues. Germline V lookup: CDR1 SGDLS, CDR2 YYNGEE. The CDR3 bases are TGTGCCAGCAGCCCCCCCGACAGGCACGGAAACACCATATATTTT. Translating it yields CASSPPDRHGNTIYF. Full variable domain (remainder filled in from reference TRBV9 and TRBJ1-3): DSGVTQTPKHLITATGQRVTLRCSPRSGDLSVYWYQQSLDQGLQFLIQYYNGEERAKGNILERFSAQQFPDLHSELNLSSLELGDSALYFCASSPPDRHGNTIYFGEGSWLTVV.

This chain connects TRBV7-9 to TRBJ2-1, with 9 bases aligning to TRBD1. The J segment lost 3 bases and the V segment lost 4 bases, leaving 7 bases of the junction unmatched. This CDR3 is built from 16 residues. Germline V gives CDR1 SEHNR, CDR2 FQNEAQ (reference sequence). CDR3 nucleotides: TGTGCCAGCAGCTCAGGACAGGGGACTAACTACAATGAGCAGTTCTTC. Translating gives CASSSGQGTNYNEQFF.

The chain has TRBV18 and TRBJ2-7, with 7 bases fitting TRBD2. V lost 4 bases, J lost 3 bases, and 12 bases stayed unmatched. The CDR3 is 16 amino acids. Germline V lookup: CDR1 KGHSH, CDR2 LQKENI. In nucleotides, the CDR3 is TGTGCCAGCTCACTAGGGAGGGGCACAGGTAACTACGAGCAGTACTTC. Its protein is CASSLGRGTGNYEQYF.

J is TRBJ2-2 and V is TRBV9; a possible D gene is TRBD2 (6 bases). V dropped 3 bases and J dropped 4 bases, with 13 bases sitting between them. The CDR3 has 15 residues. Germline assignment: CDR1 SGDLS and CDR2 YYNGEE. The CDR3 protein is CASSGEVSSTGELFF. The CDR3 DNA follows: TGTGCCAGCAGCGGGGAGGTTAGCAGCACCGGGGAGCTGTTTTTT. The variable domain in full, with the rest retrieved from reference TRBV9 and TRBJ2-2, is DSGVTQTPKHLITATGQRVTLRCSPRSGDLSVYWYQQSLDQGLQFLIQYYNGEERAKGNILERFSAQQFPDLHSELNLSSLELGDSALYFCASSGEVSSTGELFFGEGSRLTVL.

The CDR3 sequence is CASSEGQGRQPQHF. CDR3 DNA: TGTGCCAGCAGTGAAGGACAGGGACGTCAGCCCCAGCATTTT. The chain links TRBV6-1 to TRBJ1-5; 7 nucleotides align to TRBD1. The germline V gene encodes CDR1 MNHNS and CDR2 SASEGT. The CDR3 is 14 amino acids. V lost 1 base and J lost 6; bases outside the gene matches: 3.

Notes on this clone: Germline is not matched at one junction end, which may reflect a read error. The chain has TRBV7-7 and TRBJ2-5, with 8 positions matching TRBD1. Germline V gives CDR1 SSHAT, CDR2 FNYEAQ (reference sequence). The CDR3 extends over 14 amino acids. The CDR3 nucleotides are TGTGCTAGCAGCTACGGACAGGGTGAAGAGACCCAGTACTTC. As protein: CASSYGQGEETQYF. The full variable domain, its missing parts supplied by reference TRBV7-7 and TRBJ2-5, is GAGVSQSPRYKVTKRGQDVTLRCDPISSHATLYWYQQALGQGPEFLTYFNYEAQPDKSGLPSDRFSAERPEGSISTLTIQRTEQRDSAMYRCASSYGQGEETQYFGPGTRLLVL.

V usage is TRBV2 and J usage is TRBJ1-6, with D uncertain. CDR3 length equals 15 residues. V dropped 4 bases and J dropped 4 bases, with 11 bases sitting between them. The germline gives CDR1 SNHLY, CDR2 FYNNEI. The chain's CDR3 is CASSAGTVYNSPLHF. In nucleotides, the CDR3 is TGTGCCAGCAGTGCCGGTACTGTGTATAATTCACCCCTCCACTTT.

V is TRBV6-1 and J is TRBJ2-7; D is ambiguous. The CDR3 consists of 15 residues. In germline, CDR1 is MNHNS, CDR2 SASEGT. V lost 3 bases and J 3 bases, leaving 15 bases between the germline ends. CDR3 protein: CASSDHTKIYYEQYF. Written as DNA, the CDR3 is TGTGCCAGCAGTGATCACACTAAAATTTACTACGAGCAGTACTTC.

The chain combines TRBV28 with TRBJ1-6; D not certain. The CDR3 runs to 15 residues. V lost 3 bases and J 6 bases, leaving 12 bases between the germline ends. CDR1 is MDHEN and CDR2 is SYDVKM in the germline V gene. The CDR3 coding sequence is TGTGCCAGCAGTTTCGGCCAGGCCCCTAATTCACCCCTCCACTTT. The encoded protein is CASSFGQAPNSPLHF.

As to this clone: Other DNA variants within this sample encode the same CDR3. This chain links TRBV7-9 with TRBJ1-1; D is ambiguous. The CDR3 sequence is 12 residues long. V dropped 2 bases and J dropped 2 bases, with 3 bases sitting between them. Per germline, CDR1 SEHNR and CDR2 FQNEAQ (reference sequence). CDR3 coding DNA: TGTGCCAGCAGCTTAAGCAACACTGAAGCTTTCTTT. Translated, it gives CASSLSNTEAFF.

This chain joins TRBV28 and TRBJ1-5; 8 bases match TRBD1. V was pared by 8 bases and J by 3 bases, with 9 bases of the junction left unmatched. The CDR3 extends over 15 amino acids. Germline CDR1 MDHEN, CDR2 SYDVKM. CDR3 sequence reads: CASERQGRFNQPQHF. CDR3 coding DNA: TGTGCCAGCGAAAGACAGGGGCGATTCAATCAGCCCCAGCATTTT.

This rearrangement joins TRBV6-5 to TRBJ1-3, with no clear D. This CDR3 is 14 amino acids long. Looked up from germline, CDR1 is MNHEY and CDR2 is SVGAGI. V was cut by 0 bases and J by 8 bases, with 11 bases left in between. The DNA of the CDR3 is TGTGCCAGCAGTTACTCGGAGGGAAAGTACACCATATATTTT. Residues: CASSYSEGKYTIYF.

This chain uses TRBV10-1 with TRBJ2-3; 8 positions match TRBD1. This CDR3 spans 15 amino acids. The junction had 4 bases not matched to a gene; V was cut back by 2 bases and J by 3 bases. The V gene's germline CDR1 is WNHNN and CDR2 SYGVQD (reference sequence). The CDR3 reads CASSELDRETDTQYF. DNA of the CDR3: TGCGCCAGCAGTGAGCTGGACAGGGAGACAGATACGCAGTATTTT.

The chain couples TRBV29-1 to TRBJ1-1; a weak D match, TRBD1 (5 bases). Germline-derived CDR1 and CDR2 are SQVTM and ANQGSEA. The CDR3 covers 13 residues. V was cut by 4 bases and J by 0 bases, with 9 bases left in between. The CDR3 DNA reads as TGCAGCGTTGGAAGGGGCCTGAACACTGAAGCTTTCTTT. It specifies CSVGRGLNTEAFF.

This rearrangement joins TRBV5-1 to TRBJ2-7; D may be TRBD1 (6 bases). Trimming took off 3 bases at V and 0 bases at J, with 13 bases between the two ends. The CDR3 runs to 15 residues. Germline CDR1 and CDR2: SGHRS and YFSETQ. CDR3: CASSSTGLSSYEQYF. The DNA of the CDR3 is TGCGCCAGCAGCTCAACAGGGTTGAGCTCCTACGAGCAGTACTTC.

This CDR3 reads CASSDEVAGVSDTQYF. CDR3 DNA sequence: TGCGCCAGCAGTGACGAAGTAGCGGGGGTGTCAGATACGCAGTATTTT. The gene calls are TRBV10-1 and TRBJ2-3; TRBD2 aligns across 9 bases. Germline loops: CDR1 WNHNN, CDR2 SYGVQD (reference sequence). V shed 3 bases, J shed 4 bases, and the junction held 8 bases outside the gene matches. This CDR3 has 16 residues.

The J gene is TRBJ2-7, the V gene TRBV2, with 7 bases fitting TRBD1. The V and J ends lost 6 bases and 1 base, in that order; junction bases with no gene match: 3. This CDR3 contains 13 residues. Germline CDR1 and CDR2: SNHLY and FYNNEI. CDR3 protein: CASRQGISYEQYF. Written as DNA, the CDR3 is TGTGCCAGCAGACAGGGGATATCCTACGAGCAGTACTTC.

The rearrangement links TRBV18 to TRBJ1-1; 8 bases agree with TRBD1. V lost 3 bases and J lost 5; bases outside the gene matches: 17. The CDR3 length is 18 residues. The germline V gene has CDR1 KGHSH and CDR2 LQKENI. The CDR3 region is CASSPYSNTGGHRTEAFF. In DNA form, the CDR3 reads TGTGCCAGCTCACCTTATTCTAACACAGGGGGTCATAGGACTGAAGCTTTCTTT.

V gene TRBV27 combines with J gene TRBJ2-4; D might be TRBD1 (6 bases). The CDR3 runs to 14 residues. The V end lost 4 bases, the J end lost 8 bases, and 15 bases lay between the germline ends. The germline V gene has CDR1 MNHEY and CDR2 SMNVEV (reference sequence). The chain's CDR3 is CASSSRDTLYIQYF. The CDR3 region has the DNA TGTGCCAGCAGTTCCCGGGACACCTTATACATTCAGTACTTC.

The chain links TRBV5-1 to TRBJ1-6; TRBD1 matches at 8 bases. The CDR3 consists of 13 residues. Germline assignment: CDR1 SGHRS and CDR2 YFSETQ. J lost 5 bases, V lost 5 bases, and 0 bases had no gene match. The CDR3: CASRTGDNSPLHF. DNA for the CDR3: TGCGCCAGCAGGACAGGGGATAATTCACCCCTCCACTTT.

This chain uses TRBV6-5 with TRBJ2-7; D is undetermined. The CDR3 contains 13 residues. The V end was cut by 0 bases, the J end by 2 bases, with 5 bases between. The germline CDR1 and CDR2 sequences are MNHEY and SVGAGI. The DNA for the CDR3 is TGTGCCAGCAGTTACTCGAGGCCCTACGAGCAGTACTTC. The encoded protein is CASSYSRPYEQYF.

The chain joins TRBV25-1 to TRBJ2-2; a possible D gene is TRBD1 (6 bases). V was clipped by 3 bases and J by 4 bases, with 15 bases between them. The CDR3 spans 16 residues. Germline V gene sequence: CDR1 MGHDK, CDR2 SYGVNS. CDR3 bases: TGTGCCAGCAGTGATCTGGGGGCCCCTTCCACCGGGGAGCTGTTTTTT. Amino acid sequence: CASSDLGAPSTGELFF.

The chain uses TRBV18 and TRBJ1-1; D unclear. CDR3 length: 16 amino acids. The V gene lost 3 bases and the J gene lost 2 bases, with 16 bases spanning the gap. Germline CDR1 KGHSH, CDR2 LQKENI. CDR3: CASSPGESGLNTEAFF. CDR3 in DNA: TGTGCCAGCTCACCGGGAGAGAGTGGCTTAAACACTGAAGCTTTCTTT. The full variable domain, completed using reference TRBV18 and TRBJ1-1, is NAGVMQNPRHLVRRRGQEARLRCSPMKGHSHVYWYRQLPEEGLKFMVYLQKENIIDESGMPKERFSAEFPKEGPSILRIQQVVRGDSAAYFCASSPGESGLNTEAFFGQGTRLTVV.

The chain recombines TRBV5-1 with TRBJ2-7, with 9 bases identical to TRBD1. The CDR3 runs to 15 residues. Germline V CDR1 and CDR2: SGHRS, YFSETQ. V lost 4 bases and J lost 5; bases outside the gene matches: 10. The CDR3 nucleotides read TGCGCCAGCAGCGAACCGGGACAGGGAAGTGACGAGCAGTACTTC. Translating gives CASSEPGQGSDEQYF.